The 32 T cell receptor beta chains below come from one sample, sequenced in a study of cytomegalovirus exposure and HLA in healthy donors. Libraries were prepared by immunoSEQ multiplex PCR; TCRdb keeps only in-frame clonotypes and omits some of them. The sample lists 100,000 to 150,000 clones; 89% were seen once. The sample consisted of PBMCs. Receptors were obtained from a woman younger than 35 in good health and CMV-seronegative.

The rearrangement links TRBV6-5 to TRBJ2-1, with D perhaps matching TRBD1 (6 bases). Per germline, CDR1 MNHEY and CDR2 SVGAGI. Trimming took off 7 bases at V and 8 bases at J, with 12 bases between the two ends. The CDR3 spans 12 residues. The CDR3 spells CASKSQGHEQFF. The CDR3 nucleotides are TGTGCCAGCAAATCCCAGGGGCATGAGCAGTTCTTC.

This clone was recorded only once. At the DNA level, this CDR3 is encoded by other sequences in the same sample as well. The chain carries TRBV6-5 and TRBJ2-3, with a weak D call TRBD2 (6 bases). The V and J ends lost 5 bases and 2 bases respectively, with 8 bases between them. This CDR3 has 13 residues. CDR1 MNHEY and CDR2 SVGAGI come from the germline V gene. The CDR3 DNA is TGTGCCAGCAGTAGGGACTCCACAGATACGCAGTATTTT. Its translation: CASSRDSTDTQYF.

The chain uses TRBV7-9 and TRBJ1-2; D is possibly TRBD1 (6 bases). The CDR3 has 16 amino acids. Trimming pared 3 bases from V and 2 bases from J, leaving 16 bases between. Per germline, CDR1 SEHNR and CDR2 FQNEAQ (reference sequence). The CDR3 loop reads CASSLSSGETNYGYTF. The CDR3 DNA is TGTGCCAGCAGCTTGAGTTCAGGGGAAACAAACTATGGCTACACCTTC.

This clone was recorded a few times. The J gene is TRBJ2-6, the V gene TRBV6-4, with D perhaps matching TRBD1 (5 bases). This CDR3 is 15 amino acids long. The V gene's germline CDR1 is MRHNA and CDR2 SNTAGT. The germline V and J ends were trimmed by 8 bases and 0 bases, with 11 bases remaining between them. The CDR3 DNA reads TGTGCCAGCCAACAGGACATCTCTGGGGCCAACGTCCTGACTTTC. Translation: CASQQDISGANVLTF.

This clone was recorded only once. This chain uses TRBV5-1 with TRBJ2-7; D remains unclear. The CDR3 covers 11 residues. Germline values: CDR1 SGHRS, CDR2 YFSETQ. Trimming shortened V by 3 bases and J by 4 bases, and 5 bases separated the two germline ends. The CDR3 DNA follows: TGCGCCAGCAGCTCGCGTTACGAGCAGTACTTC. It is translated as CASSSRYEQYF.

The genes are TRBV18 and TRBJ1-6; TRBD1 matches 8 bases. Trimming removed 4 bases from V and 7 bases from J; junction bases left unmatched: 6. Germline lookup yields CDR1 KGHSH and CDR2 LQKENI. The CDR3 covers 15 residues. Here the CDR3 DNA reads TGTGCCAGCTCACTAGGGACAGGAGGAAATTCACCCCTCCACTTT. Translation gives CASSLGTGGNSPLHF.

The chain combines TRBV4-2 with TRBJ1-2, with D perhaps matching TRBD1 (5 bases). CDR1 LGHNA and CDR2 YNFKEQ come from the germline V gene. Trimming cost V 0 bases and J 3 bases, with 14 bases left between them. The CDR3 spans 16 residues. This chain's CDR3 is CASSQEPPRGYYGYTF. CDR3 DNA: TGTGCCAGCAGCCAAGAACCCCCTCGGGGGTACTATGGCTACACCTTC.

This chain joins TRBV18 and TRBJ1-1, with unresolved D. V gave up 6 bases and J gave up 0 bases, with 14 bases separating them. There are 15 residues in the CDR3. Germline CDR1 and CDR2: KGHSH and LQKENI. CDR3 coding DNA: TGTGCCAGCTCCTCGGGTGCGTCCATGAACACTGAAGCTTTCTTT. It translates to CASSSGASMNTEAFF.

This chain uses TRBV5-1 with TRBJ1-2; 8 bases align to TRBD1. Germline lookup yields CDR1 SGHRS and CDR2 YFSETQ. This CDR3 has 14 amino acids. The junction had 5 bases not matched to a gene; V was cut back by 3 bases and J by 4 bases. The CDR3, as DNA: TGCGCCAGCAGCTCTTCAGGGGGCACCTATGGCTACACCTTC. Its protein product is CASSSSGGTYGYTF.

The chain has TRBV27 and TRBJ2-7, with 7 positions matching TRBD1. This CDR3 is built from 16 residues. The germline V gene has CDR1 MNHEY and CDR2 SMNVEV (reference sequence). Trimming cost V 1 base and J 0 bases; bases outside gene matches: 6. DNA for the CDR3: TGTGCCAGCAGTTTATTCGGGACAGCGAGCTCCTACGAGCAGTACTTC. Its protein is CASSLFGTASSYEQYF.

The chain has TRBV19 and TRBJ1-5; 8 positions agree with TRBD1. CDR1 is LNHDA, CDR2 SQIVND, per germline (reference sequence). There are 14 residues in the CDR3. The junction had 7 bases not matched to a gene; V was cut back by 11 bases and J by 1 base. In nucleotides, the CDR3 is TGTGCCGGCCTGACAGGGGAAAGCAATCAGCCCCAGCATTTT. Translated: CAGLTGESNQPQHF.

The genes are TRBV5-1 and TRBJ1-1; 8 nucleotides align to TRBD1. CDR1 and CDR2 (germline): SGHRS, YFSETQ. With 6 bases clipped from V and 4 bases from J, the junction kept 5 bases outside the gene matches. CDR3 length equals 13 residues. This chain's CDR3 is CASTNRGSTEAFF. In DNA, the CDR3 is TGCGCCAGCACCAACAGGGGGAGCACTGAAGCTTTCTTT.

DNA of the CDR3: TGTGCCAGTAGTATCCCAGGACAGGTAACCTACGAGCAGTACTTC. The encoded protein is CASSIPGQVTYEQYF. V and J are TRBV19 and TRBJ2-7, with 7 bases that match TRBD1. Germline CDR1 LNHDA, CDR2 SQIVND (reference sequence). V lost 3 bases to trimming and J lost 2 bases; unmatched junction nucleotides: 7. The CDR3 extends over 15 amino acids.

The count of this clone is one. V usage is TRBV7-9 and J usage is TRBJ1-1; no definite D call. V dropped 5 bases and J dropped 5 bases, with 18 bases sitting between them. The germline gives CDR1 SEHNR, CDR2 FQNEAQ (reference sequence). The CDR3 covers 15 residues. The CDR3 nucleotides are TGTGCCAGCAGCCCACCCCAGACGGGTTATACTGAAGCTTTCTTT. The encoded protein is CASSPPQTGYTEAFF.

The gene calls are TRBV5-5 and TRBJ1-2; D might be TRBD1 (6 bases). The V end lost 4 bases, the J end lost 0 bases, and 13 bases lay between the germline ends. In germline, CDR1 is SGHKS, CDR2 YYEKEE (reference sequence). The CDR3 contains 15 residues. In DNA, the CDR3 is TGTGCCAGCAGCCAAGACAGGCAACCTAACTATGGCTACACCTTC. It translates to CASSQDRQPNYGYTF.

The chain employs TRBV9 and TRBJ1-6, with a weak D call TRBD1 (5 bases). V was clipped by 0 bases and J by 9 bases, with 16 bases between them. Germline loops: CDR1 SGDLS, CDR2 YYNGEE. CDR3 size: 16 residues. Here the CDR3 DNA reads TGTGCCAGCAGCGTAGGGGGCCTGGGCGTTTTTTCACCCCTCCACTTT. This translates into CASSVGGLGVFSPLHF.

The chain has TRBV6-4 and TRBJ1-2; D is perhaps TRBD1 (6 bases). The CDR3 contains 12 residues. Trimming stripped 6 bases from V and 2 bases from J, with 7 bases between. Germline values: CDR1 MRHNA, CDR2 SNTAGT. CDR3 sequence: CASRGQNYGYTF. The CDR3, as DNA: TGTGCCAGCAGAGGACAGAACTATGGCTACACCTTC.

CDR3 residues: CASSQGWRREAYGRETQYF. CDR3 bases: TGCGCCAGCAGCCAAGGGTGGCGTAGAGAGGCTTACGGGAGGGAGACCCAGTACTTC. The J gene is TRBJ2-5, the V gene TRBV4-1, with TRBD2 matching 7 bases. The CDR3 is made up of 19 amino acids. V lost 1 base, J lost 5 bases, and 19 bases stayed unmatched. Germline lookup yields CDR1 MGHRA and CDR2 YSYEKL.

The CDR3 loop reads CASSLAGGLSGYTF. The CDR3 DNA is TGCGCCAGCAGCTTGGCCGGGGGGTTGAGCGGCTACACCTTC. J is TRBJ1-2 and V is TRBV5-1; the D gene is possibly TRBD1 (5 bases). Trimming cost V 0 bases and J 8 bases, with 14 bases left between them. The germline V gene has CDR1 SGHRS and CDR2 YFSETQ. The length of the CDR3 is 14 residues.

The chain uses TRBV6-6 and TRBJ2-5; TRBD2 matches 12 bases. The germline V gene has CDR1 MNHNY and CDR2 SVGAGI (reference sequence). The CDR3 is 16 amino acids. V trimming: 5 bases; J trimming: 0 bases; junction bases outside the gene matches: 4. The DNA of the CDR3 is TGTGCCAGCAGTGGGAGACTAGCGGGGGACCAAGAGACCCAGTACTTC. Translation gives CASSGRLAGDQETQYF.

CDR3 DNA sequence: TGCGCCAGCAGCTTGCAGGGTTTTGGGGACTTTGGTGGCTACACCTTC. The encoded protein is CASSLQGFGDFGGYTF. The chain carries TRBV5-1 and TRBJ1-2; TRBD1 is a possible D gene (5 bases). Germline lookup yields CDR1 SGHRS and CDR2 YFSETQ. Trimming left V 1 base short and J 7 bases short, with 20 bases between. The CDR3 extends over 16 amino acids.

The chain couples TRBV5-1 to TRBJ1-2, with a weak D call TRBD1 (6 bases). CDR1 is SGHRS and CDR2 is YFSETQ in the germline V gene. The CDR3 loop spans 14 amino acids. V gave up 4 bases and J gave up 4 bases, with 14 bases separating them. CDR3 in amino acids: CASSPGGQGYGYTF. Written as DNA, the CDR3 is TGCGCCAGCAGCCCCGGGGGGCAGGGCTATGGCTACACCTTC. The full variable domain, in which reference TRBV5-1 and TRBJ1-2 provide the parts outside the CDR3, is KAGVTQTPRYLIKTRGQQVTLSCSPISGHRSVSWYQQTPGQGLQFLFEYFSETQRNKGNFPGRFSGRQFSNSRSEMNVSTLELGDSALYLCASSPGGQGYGYTFGSGTRLTVV.

The J gene is TRBJ2-2, the V gene TRBV9; perhaps TRBD2 as D (6 bases). Germline-derived CDR1 and CDR2 are SGDLS and YYNGEE. This CDR3 has 14 amino acids. Deletions cut 3 bases from V and 6 bases from J, with 12 bases between. The CDR3 coding sequence is TGTGCCAGCAGCGCTCGACTAGTGGCCGGGGAGCTGTTTTTT. This sequence encodes CASSARLVAGELFF.

This sequence joins TRBV12-5 and TRBJ2-6; 7 bases agree with TRBD1. Germline CDR1 and CDR2: LGHNT and FRNRAP. This CDR3 comprises 16 residues. Trimming took 0 bases from V and 9 from J; bases not matched to a gene: 8. The CDR3 is CASGLVGRGQFNVLTF. The CDR3 DNA is TGTGCTAGTGGTTTGGTAGGCAGGGGACAGTTCAACGTCCTGACTTTC. Filled out from reference TRBV12-5 and TRBJ2-6, the complete variable domain reads DARVTQTPRHKVTEMGQEVTMRCQPILGHNTVFWYRQTMMQGLELLAYFRNRAPLDDSGMPKDRFSAEMPDATLATLKIQPSEPRDSAVYFCASGLVGRGQFNVLTFGAGSRLTVL.

V gene TRBV5-8 combines with J gene TRBJ1-5; 11 bases agree with TRBD1. Germline trimming cut 0 bases from V and 2 bases from J; bases unmatched to any gene: 4. Germline lookup yields CDR1 SGHTS and CDR2 YDEGEE. This CDR3 contains 17 residues. The CDR3 reads CASSLGTGGAGNQPQHF. CDR3 sequence (DNA): TGTGCCAGCAGCTTGGGGACAGGGGGCGCGGGCAATCAGCCCCAGCATTTT.

The chain joins TRBV2 to TRBJ2-5, with 7 nucleotides matching TRBD1. The CDR3 is 16 residues long. Trimming removed 3 bases from V and 4 bases from J; junction bases left unmatched: 11. Per the germline V gene, CDR1 is SNHLY and CDR2 is FYNNEI. The CDR3: CASSDVQGVRSETQYF. CDR3 nucleotides: TGTGCCAGCAGTGATGTCCAGGGGGTACGATCAGAGACCCAGTACTTC. Drawing the rest from reference TRBV2 and TRBJ2-5, the complete variable domain is EPEVTQTPSHQVTQMGQEVILRCVPISNHLYFYWYRQILGQKVEFLVSFYNNEISEKSEIFDDQFSVERPDGSNFTLKIRSTKLEDSAMYFCASSDVQGVRSETQYFGPGTRLLVL.

The rearrangement links TRBV11-2 to TRBJ2-6; D ambiguous. V shed 0 bases and J shed 0 bases, with 9 bases lying between them. This CDR3 is 17 amino acids long. Germline values: CDR1 SGHAT, CDR2 FQNNGV. CDR3 residues: CASSLESTLSGANVLTF. The CDR3 DNA sequence: TGTGCCAGCAGCTTAGAGTCTACCCTCTCTGGGGCCAACGTCCTGACTTTC. The full variable domain, completed using reference TRBV11-2 and TRBJ2-6, is EAGVAQSPRYKIIEKRQSVAFWCNPISGHATLYWYQQILGQGPKLLIQFQNNGVVDDSQLPKDRFSAERLKGVDSTLKIQPAKLEDSAVYLCASSLESTLSGANVLTFGAGSRLTVL.

V and J are TRBV5-1 and TRBJ1-1; maybe TRBD1 (6 bases). V gave up 5 bases and J gave up 1 base, with 12 bases separating them. The CDR3 extends over 14 amino acids. Germline V gives CDR1 SGHRS, CDR2 YFSETQ. The CDR3 loop is CASRATGGNTEAFF. In DNA form, the CDR3 reads TGCGCCAGCAGAGCGACAGGCGGGAACACTGAAGCTTTCTTT.

J is TRBJ2-3 and V is TRBV27, with D tentatively TRBD1 (5 bases). Germline CDR1 reads MNHEY; CDR2 reads SMNVEV (reference sequence). This CDR3 region has 14 residues. V shed 3 bases and J shed 0 bases, with 7 bases lying between them. The CDR3 DNA reads TGTGCCAGCAGTTTTGGGGCTAGCACAGATACGCAGTATTTT. This sequence encodes CASSFGASTDTQYF.

This chain uses TRBV6-6 with TRBJ2-2; tentatively, D is TRBD1 (6 bases). This CDR3 is 13 amino acids long. Trimming left V 5 bases short and J 6 bases short, with 10 bases between. Per the germline V gene, CDR1 is MNHNY and CDR2 is SVGAGI (reference sequence). The CDR3 DNA is TGTGCCAGCAGTCCTACAGGGTCCGGGGAGCTGTTTTTT. This gives the protein CASSPTGSGELFF.

CDR3 nucleotides: TGTGCCAGTAGTATCGCGACAGGGGGCTTTGGCTACACCTTC. This sequence encodes CASSIATGGFGYTF. The chain carries TRBV19 and TRBJ1-2, with 10 bases identical to TRBD1. Germline CDR1 reads LNHDA; CDR2 reads SQIVND (reference sequence). The CDR3 length is 14 residues. The V segment lost 3 bases and the J segment 7 bases; nucleotides outside the gene matches: 5.

The J gene is TRBJ1-2, the V gene TRBV29-1; D remains unclear. This CDR3 is 12 amino acids long. V gave up 3 bases and J gave up 8 bases, with 13 bases separating them. Germline CDR1 reads SQVTM; CDR2 reads ANQGSEA. The CDR3 DNA sequence: TGCAGCGTTGACGTGGGGAGCCACGGCTACACCTTC. Translating it yields CSVDVGSHGYTF.